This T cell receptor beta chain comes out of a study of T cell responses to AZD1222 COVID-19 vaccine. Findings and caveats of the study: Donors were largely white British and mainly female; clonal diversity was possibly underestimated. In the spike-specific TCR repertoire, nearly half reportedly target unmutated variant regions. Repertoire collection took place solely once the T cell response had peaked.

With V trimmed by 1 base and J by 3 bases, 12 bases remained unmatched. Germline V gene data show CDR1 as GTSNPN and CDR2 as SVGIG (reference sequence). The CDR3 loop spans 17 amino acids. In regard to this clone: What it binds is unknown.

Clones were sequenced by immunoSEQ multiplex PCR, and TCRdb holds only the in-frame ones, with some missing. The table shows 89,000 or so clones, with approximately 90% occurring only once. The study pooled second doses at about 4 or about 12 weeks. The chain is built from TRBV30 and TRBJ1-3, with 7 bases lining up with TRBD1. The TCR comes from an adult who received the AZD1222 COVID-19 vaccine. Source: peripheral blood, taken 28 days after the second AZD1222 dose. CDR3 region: CAWSDPGTEKGGNTIYF. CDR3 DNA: TGTGCCTGGAGTGACCCCGGGACAGAAAAAGGTGGAAACACCATATATTTT.